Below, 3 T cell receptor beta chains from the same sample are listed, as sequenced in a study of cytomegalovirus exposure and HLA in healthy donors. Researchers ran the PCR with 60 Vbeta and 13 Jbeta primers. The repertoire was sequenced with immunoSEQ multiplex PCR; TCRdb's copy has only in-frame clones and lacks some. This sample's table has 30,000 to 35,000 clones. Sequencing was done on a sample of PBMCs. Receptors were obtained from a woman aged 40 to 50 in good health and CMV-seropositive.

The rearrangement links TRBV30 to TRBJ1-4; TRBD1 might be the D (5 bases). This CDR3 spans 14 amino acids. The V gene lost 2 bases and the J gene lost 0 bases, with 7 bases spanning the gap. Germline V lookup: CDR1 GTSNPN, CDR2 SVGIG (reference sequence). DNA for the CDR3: TGTGCCTGGAGTCGACAGCCAACTAATGAAAAACTGTTTTTT. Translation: CAWSRQPTNEKLFF.

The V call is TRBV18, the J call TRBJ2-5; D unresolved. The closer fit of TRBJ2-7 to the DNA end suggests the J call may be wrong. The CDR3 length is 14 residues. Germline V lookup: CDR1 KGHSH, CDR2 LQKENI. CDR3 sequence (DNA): TGTGCCAGCTCACCACAGTACAGCCGTAACGAGCAGTACTTC. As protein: CASSPQYSRNEQYF.

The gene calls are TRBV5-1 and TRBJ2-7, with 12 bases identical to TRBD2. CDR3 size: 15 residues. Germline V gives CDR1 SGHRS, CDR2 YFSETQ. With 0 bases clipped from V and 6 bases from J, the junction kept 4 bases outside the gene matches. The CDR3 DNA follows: TGCGCCAGCAGCTTGGCTAGCGGGAGGGCCCGCGAGCAGTACTTC. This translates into CASSLASGRAREQYF.